This TCR beta chain was obtained from a study of Ad26.COV2.S vaccination and SARS-CoV-2 variants. Across the study: Once, or twice with 56 days between doses, Ad26.COV2.S was given intramuscularly. General study points: Vaccinated and placebo-treated recipients had similar non-spike TCR breadth. There was reportedly substantial breadth in spike-specific CD8+ and CD4+ T cell responses after vaccination.

The sample's treatment: roughly 19 received Ad26.COV2.S at low or high dose, single or two shots; 5 received placebo; per-sample allocation not given. Samples came from day 63 after the first vaccine or placebo injection. It was an adult aged 18-55 years in Boston who was the donor. This CDR3 has 17 amino acids. CDR1 is SGHNT and CDR2 is YYREEE in the germline V gene (reference sequence). Trimming cost V 0 bases and J 5 bases; bases outside gene matches: 12. This table comes from immunoSEQ multiplex PCR, and its TCRdb copy is limited to in-frame clones, with some not included. The table has some 340,000 clones, about 86% seen once. In regard to this clone: Its antigen remains unknown.

The rearrangement links TRBV5-4 to TRBJ1-2; 8 bases match TRBD1. The material was peripheral blood, obtained in a trial of Ad26.COV2.S vaccine versus placebo. This clonotype was obtained from a person aged 18-65 years who received the Ad26.COV2.S COVID-19 vaccine or a placebo. The CDR3 is CASSLGTGKTGRYGYTF. The CDR3 DNA is TGTGCCAGCAGCTTGGGGACAGGGAAGACGGGTCGGTATGGCTACACCTTC.